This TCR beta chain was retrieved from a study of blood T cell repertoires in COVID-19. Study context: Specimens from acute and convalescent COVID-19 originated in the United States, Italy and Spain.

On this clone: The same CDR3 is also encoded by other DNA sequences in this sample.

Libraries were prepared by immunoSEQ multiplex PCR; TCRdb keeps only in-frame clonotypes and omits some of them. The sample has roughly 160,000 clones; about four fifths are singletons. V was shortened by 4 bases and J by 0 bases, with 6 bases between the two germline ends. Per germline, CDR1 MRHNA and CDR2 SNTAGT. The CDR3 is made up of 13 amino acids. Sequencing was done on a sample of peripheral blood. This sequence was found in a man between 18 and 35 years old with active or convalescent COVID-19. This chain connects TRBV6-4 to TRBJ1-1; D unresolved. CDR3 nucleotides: TGTGCCAGCAGTGTCGAGATGAACACTGAAGCTTTCTTT. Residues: CASSVEMNTEAFF.